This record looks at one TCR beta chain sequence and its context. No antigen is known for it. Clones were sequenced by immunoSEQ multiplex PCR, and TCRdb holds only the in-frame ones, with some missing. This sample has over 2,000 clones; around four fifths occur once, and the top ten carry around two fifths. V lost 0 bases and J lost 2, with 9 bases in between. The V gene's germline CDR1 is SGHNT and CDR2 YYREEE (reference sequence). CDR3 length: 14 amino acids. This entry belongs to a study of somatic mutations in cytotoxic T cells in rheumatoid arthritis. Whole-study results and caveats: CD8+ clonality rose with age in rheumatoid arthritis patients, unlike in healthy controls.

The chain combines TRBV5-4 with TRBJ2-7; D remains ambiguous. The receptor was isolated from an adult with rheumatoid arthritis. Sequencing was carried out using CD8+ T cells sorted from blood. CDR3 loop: CASSLEGRPYEQYF. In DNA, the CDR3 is TGTGCCAGCAGCTTGGAAGGCAGGCCCTACGAGCAGTACTTC.